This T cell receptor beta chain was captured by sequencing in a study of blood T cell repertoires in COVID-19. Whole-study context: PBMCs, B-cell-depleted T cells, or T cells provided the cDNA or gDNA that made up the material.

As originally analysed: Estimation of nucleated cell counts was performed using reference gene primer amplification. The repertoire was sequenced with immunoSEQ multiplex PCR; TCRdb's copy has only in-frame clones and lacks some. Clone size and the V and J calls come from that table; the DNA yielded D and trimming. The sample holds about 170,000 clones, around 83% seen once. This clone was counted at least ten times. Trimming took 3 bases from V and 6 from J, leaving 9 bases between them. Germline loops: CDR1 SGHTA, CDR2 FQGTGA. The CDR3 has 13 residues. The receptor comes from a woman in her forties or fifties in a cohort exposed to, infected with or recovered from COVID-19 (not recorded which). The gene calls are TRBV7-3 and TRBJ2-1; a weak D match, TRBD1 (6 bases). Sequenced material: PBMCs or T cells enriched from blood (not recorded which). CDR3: CASSFQGSNEQFF. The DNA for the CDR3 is TGTGCCAGCAGCTTTCAGGGGTCCAATGAGCAGTTCTTC. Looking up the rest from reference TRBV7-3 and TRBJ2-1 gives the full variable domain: GAGVSQTPSNKVTEKGKYVELRCDPISGHTALYWYRQSLGQGPEFLIYFQGTGAADDSGLPNDRFFAVRPEGSVSTLKIQRTERGDSAVYLCASSFQGSNEQFFGPGTRLTVL.